The entry that follows covers one T cell receptor beta chain sequence. This sample is drawn from a study of identical twins. The CDR3 runs to 15 residues. Deletions cut 6 bases from V and 3 bases from J, with 15 bases between. Germline-derived CDR1 and CDR2 are SGHRS and YFSETQ. Via MiXCR, TCRdb re-called the 5' RACE reads, giving one row per CDR3 protein. The sample shows some 760,000 distinct CDR3 sequences, about 18% of them seen only once. The same specimen was also included in a second study, on T cells expressing NK-cell markers. This second report adds: The eight sequenced donors comprised seven who were HCMV-seropositive and one who was seronegative. Where several donors were concerned, these clonotypes also led the CD3+CD56-NKG2C+ fraction.

The sequenced material came from PBMCs. The source of this sequence is a woman between 18 and 30 years old in good health. V gene TRBV5-1 combines with J gene TRBJ2-2, with D perhaps matching TRBD1 or TRBD2 (5 bases each). Here the CDR3 DNA reads TGCGCCAGCACTTCGGGGCTGTGGGACACCGGGGAGCTGTTTTTT. It encodes CASTSGLWDTGELFF.